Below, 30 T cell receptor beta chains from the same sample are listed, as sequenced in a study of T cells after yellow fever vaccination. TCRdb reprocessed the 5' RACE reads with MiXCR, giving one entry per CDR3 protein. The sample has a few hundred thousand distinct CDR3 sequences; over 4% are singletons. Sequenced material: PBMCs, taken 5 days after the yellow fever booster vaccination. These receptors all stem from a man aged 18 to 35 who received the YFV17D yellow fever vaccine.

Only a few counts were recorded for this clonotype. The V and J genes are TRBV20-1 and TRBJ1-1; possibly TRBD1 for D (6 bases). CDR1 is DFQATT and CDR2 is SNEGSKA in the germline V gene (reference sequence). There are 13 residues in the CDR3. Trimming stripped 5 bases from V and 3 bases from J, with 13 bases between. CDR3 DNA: TGCAGTGCTCCACCGACAGGTCACACTGAAGCTTTCTTT. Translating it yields CSAPPTGHTEAFF.

This CDR3 is CASSWMGWAANTEAFF. The CDR3, as DNA: TGTGCCAGCAGTTGGATGGGGTGGGCGGCGAACACTGAAGCTTTCTTT. The chain couples TRBV12-3 or TRBV12-4 to TRBJ1-1; D call uncertain. Trimming cost V 4 bases and J 1 base, with 16 bases left between them. There are 16 residues in the CDR3.

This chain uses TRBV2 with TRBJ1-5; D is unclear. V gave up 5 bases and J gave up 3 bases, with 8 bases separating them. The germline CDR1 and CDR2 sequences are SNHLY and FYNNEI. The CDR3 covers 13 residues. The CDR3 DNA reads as TGTGCCAGCAGTTCTGAACTCAATCAGCCCCAGCATTTT. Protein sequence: CASSSELNQPQHF.

The CDR3 nucleotides are TGTGCCAGCAGCCAAGACAGGGACCTTAATGAAAAACTGTTTTTT. It specifies CASSQDRDLNEKLFF. This chain connects TRBV4-2 to TRBJ1-4, with D possibly TRBD1 on 5 matching bases. The V and J ends lost 0 bases and 4 bases respectively, with 9 bases between them. The CDR3 spans 15 residues. Germline CDR1 and CDR2: LGHNA and YNFKEQ.

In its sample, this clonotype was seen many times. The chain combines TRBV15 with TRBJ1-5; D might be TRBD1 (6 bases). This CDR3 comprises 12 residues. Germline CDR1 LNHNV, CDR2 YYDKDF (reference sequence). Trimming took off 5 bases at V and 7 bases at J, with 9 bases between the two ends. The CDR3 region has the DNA TGTGCCACCAGCCCACAGGGACAGCCCCAGCATTTT. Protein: CATSPQGQPQHF.

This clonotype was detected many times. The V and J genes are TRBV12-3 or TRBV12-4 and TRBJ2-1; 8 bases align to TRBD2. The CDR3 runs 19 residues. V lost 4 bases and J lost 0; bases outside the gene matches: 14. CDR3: CASSSPSRGGLGSYNEQFF. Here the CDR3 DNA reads TGTGCCAGCAGTTCCCCGTCCCGGGGGGGTCTAGGCTCCTACAATGAGCAGTTCTTC.

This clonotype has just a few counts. CDR3: CASSTIAPGQGRDEQYF. In nucleotides, the CDR3 is TGTGCCAGTAGTACCATAGCCCCGGGACAGGGCCGCGACGAGCAGTACTTC. V usage is TRBV19 and J usage is TRBJ2-7, with 9 bases fitting TRBD1. V lost 4 bases and J lost 5; bases outside the gene matches: 15. This CDR3 spans 17 amino acids. Germline CDR1 LNHDA, CDR2 SQIVND (reference sequence).

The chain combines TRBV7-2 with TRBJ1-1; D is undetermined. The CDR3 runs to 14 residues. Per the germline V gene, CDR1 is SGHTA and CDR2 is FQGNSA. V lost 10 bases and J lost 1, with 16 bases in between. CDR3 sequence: CAIQEGTSNTEAFF. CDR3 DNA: TGTGCCATTCAAGAGGGAACGTCGAACACTGAAGCTTTCTTT.

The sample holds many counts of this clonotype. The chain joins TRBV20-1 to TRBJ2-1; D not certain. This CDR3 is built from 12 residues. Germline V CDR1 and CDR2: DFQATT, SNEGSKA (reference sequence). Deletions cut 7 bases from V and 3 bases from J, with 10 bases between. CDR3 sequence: CSVPSVYNEQFF. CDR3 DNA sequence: TGCAGTGTCCCGAGCGTCTACAATGAGCAGTTCTTC.

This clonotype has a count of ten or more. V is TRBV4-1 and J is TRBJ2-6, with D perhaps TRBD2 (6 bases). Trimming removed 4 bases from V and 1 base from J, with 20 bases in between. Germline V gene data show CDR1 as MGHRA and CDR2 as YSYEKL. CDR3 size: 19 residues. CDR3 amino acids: CASSLERAQGKSGANVLTF. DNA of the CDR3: TGCGCCAGCAGCCTTGAGCGGGCGCAGGGTAAATCTGGGGCCAACGTCCTGACTTTC.

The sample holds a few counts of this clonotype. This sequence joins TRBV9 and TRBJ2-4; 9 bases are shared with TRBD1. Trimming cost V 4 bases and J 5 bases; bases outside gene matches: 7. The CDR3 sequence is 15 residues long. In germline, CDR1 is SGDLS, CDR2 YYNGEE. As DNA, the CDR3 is TGTGCCAGCAGCCCATGGGACAGGGAGCAAAACATTCAGTACTTC. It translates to CASSPWDREQNIQYF. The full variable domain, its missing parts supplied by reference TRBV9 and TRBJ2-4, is DSGVTQTPKHLITATGQRVTLRCSPRSGDLSVYWYQQSLDQGLQFLIQYYNGEERAKGNILERFSAQQFPDLHSELNLSSLELGDSALYFCASSPWDREQNIQYFGAGTRLSVL.

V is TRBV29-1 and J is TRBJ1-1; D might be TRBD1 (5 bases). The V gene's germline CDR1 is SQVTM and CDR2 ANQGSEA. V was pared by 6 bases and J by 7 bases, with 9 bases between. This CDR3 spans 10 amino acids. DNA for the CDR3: TGCAGCGTCGACGGGGGTGAAGCTTTCTTT. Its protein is CSVDGGEAFF.

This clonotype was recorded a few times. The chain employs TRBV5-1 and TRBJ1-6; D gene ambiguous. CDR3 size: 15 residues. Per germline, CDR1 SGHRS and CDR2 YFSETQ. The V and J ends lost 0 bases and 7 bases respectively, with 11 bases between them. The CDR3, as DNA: TGCGCCAGCAGCTTGGGGAGTGCGAAGAATTCACCCCTCCACTTT. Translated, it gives CASSLGSAKNSPLHF.

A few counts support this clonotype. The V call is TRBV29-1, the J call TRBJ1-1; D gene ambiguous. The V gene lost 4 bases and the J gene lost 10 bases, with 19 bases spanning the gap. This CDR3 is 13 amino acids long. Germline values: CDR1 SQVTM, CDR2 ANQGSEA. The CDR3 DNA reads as TGCAGCGTTGTCCCGCGTTCTGGGTTCAGAGCTTTCTTT. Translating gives CSVVPRSGFRAFF.

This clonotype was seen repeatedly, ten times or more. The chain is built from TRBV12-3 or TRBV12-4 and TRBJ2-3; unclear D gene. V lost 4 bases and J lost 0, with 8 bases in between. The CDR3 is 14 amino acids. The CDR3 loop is CASSSTGSTDTQYF. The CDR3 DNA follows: TGTGCCAGCAGTTCGACTGGTAGCACAGATACGCAGTATTTT.

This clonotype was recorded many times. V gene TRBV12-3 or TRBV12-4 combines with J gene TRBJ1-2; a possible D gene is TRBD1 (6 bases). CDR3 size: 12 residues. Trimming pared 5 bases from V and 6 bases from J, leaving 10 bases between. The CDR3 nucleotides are TGTGCCAGCAGTACCCGGACAGATGGCTACACCTTC. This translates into CASSTRTDGYTF.

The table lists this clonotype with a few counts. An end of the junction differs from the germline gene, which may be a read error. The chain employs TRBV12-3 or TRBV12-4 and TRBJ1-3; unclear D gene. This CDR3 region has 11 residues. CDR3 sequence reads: CASSFGDTIYF. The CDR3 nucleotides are TGTGCCAGCAGTTTTGGAGACACCATATATTTT.

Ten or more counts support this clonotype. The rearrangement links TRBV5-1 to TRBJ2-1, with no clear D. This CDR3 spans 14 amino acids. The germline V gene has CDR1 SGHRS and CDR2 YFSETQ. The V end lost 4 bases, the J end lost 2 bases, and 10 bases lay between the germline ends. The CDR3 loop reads CASSPMHPYNEQFF. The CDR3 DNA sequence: TGCGCCAGCAGCCCGATGCATCCCTACAATGAGCAGTTCTTC.

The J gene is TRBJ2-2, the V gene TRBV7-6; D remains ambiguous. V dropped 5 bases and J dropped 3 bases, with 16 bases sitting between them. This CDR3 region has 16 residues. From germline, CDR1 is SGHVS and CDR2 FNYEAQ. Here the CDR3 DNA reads TGTGCCAGCAGCGCCTCGGACCCGGCCTACACCGGGGAGCTGTTTTTT. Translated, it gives CASSASDPAYTGELFF.

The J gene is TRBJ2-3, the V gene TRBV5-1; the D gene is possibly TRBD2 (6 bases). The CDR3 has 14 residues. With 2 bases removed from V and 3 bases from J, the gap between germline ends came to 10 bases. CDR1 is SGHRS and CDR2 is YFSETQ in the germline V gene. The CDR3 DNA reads TGCGCCAGCAGCTTCGTAGCGGAGACAGATACGCAGTATTTT. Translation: CASSFVAETDTQYF.

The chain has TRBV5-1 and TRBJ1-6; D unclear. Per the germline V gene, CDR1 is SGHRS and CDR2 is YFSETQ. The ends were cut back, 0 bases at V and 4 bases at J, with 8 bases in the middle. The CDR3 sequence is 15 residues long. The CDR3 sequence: CASSLVGNYNSPLHF. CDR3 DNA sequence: TGCGCCAGCAGCTTGGTAGGGAATTATAATTCACCCCTCCACTTT.

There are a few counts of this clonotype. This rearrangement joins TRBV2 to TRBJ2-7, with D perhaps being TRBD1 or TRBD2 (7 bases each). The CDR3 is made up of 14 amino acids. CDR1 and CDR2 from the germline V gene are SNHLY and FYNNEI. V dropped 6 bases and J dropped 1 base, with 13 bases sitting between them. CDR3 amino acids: CASSAAGQSYEQYV. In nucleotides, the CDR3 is TGTGCCAGCAGCGCAGCGGGACAGTCCTACGAGCAGTACGTC.

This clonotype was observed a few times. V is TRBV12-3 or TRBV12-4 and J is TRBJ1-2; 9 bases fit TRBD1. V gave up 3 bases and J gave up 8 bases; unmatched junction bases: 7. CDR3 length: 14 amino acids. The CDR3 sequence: CASSFWGQGYGYTF. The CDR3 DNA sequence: TGTGCCAGCAGTTTTTGGGGACAGGGTTACGGCTACACCTTC.

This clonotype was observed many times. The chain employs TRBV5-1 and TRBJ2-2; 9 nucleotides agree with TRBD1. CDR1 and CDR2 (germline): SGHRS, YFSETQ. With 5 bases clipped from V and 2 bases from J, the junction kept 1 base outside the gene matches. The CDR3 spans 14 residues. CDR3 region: CASRTGGNTGELFF. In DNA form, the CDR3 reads TGCGCCAGCAGGACAGGGGGTAACACCGGGGAGCTGTTTTTT.

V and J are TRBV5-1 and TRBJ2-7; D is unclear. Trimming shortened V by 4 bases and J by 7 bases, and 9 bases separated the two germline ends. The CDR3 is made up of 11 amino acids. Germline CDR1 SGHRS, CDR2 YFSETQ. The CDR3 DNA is TGCGCCAGCAGCGAGCAGAGGGAGCAGTACTTC. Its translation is CASSEQREQYF.

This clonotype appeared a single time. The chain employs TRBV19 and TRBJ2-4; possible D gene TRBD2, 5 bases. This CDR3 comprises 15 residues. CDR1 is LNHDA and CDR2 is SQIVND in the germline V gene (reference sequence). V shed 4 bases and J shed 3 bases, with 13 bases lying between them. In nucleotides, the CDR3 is TGTGCCAGTAGTAGGTTAGCGTGGGGCAAAAACATTCAGTACTTC. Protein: CASSRLAWGKNIQYF.

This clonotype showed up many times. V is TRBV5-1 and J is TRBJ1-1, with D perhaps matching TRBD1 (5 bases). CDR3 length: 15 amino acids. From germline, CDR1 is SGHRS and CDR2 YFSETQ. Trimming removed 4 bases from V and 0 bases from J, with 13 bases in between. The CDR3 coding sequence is TGCGCCAGCAGCGCATCCGACAGCATGAACACTGAAGCTTTCTTT. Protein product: CASSASDSMNTEAFF. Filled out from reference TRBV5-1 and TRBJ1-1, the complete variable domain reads KAGVTQTPRYLIKTRGQQVTLSCSPISGHRSVSWYQQTPGQGLQFLFEYFSETQRNKGNFPGRFSGRQFSNSRSEMNVSTLELGDSALYLCASSASDSMNTEAFFGQGTRLTVV.

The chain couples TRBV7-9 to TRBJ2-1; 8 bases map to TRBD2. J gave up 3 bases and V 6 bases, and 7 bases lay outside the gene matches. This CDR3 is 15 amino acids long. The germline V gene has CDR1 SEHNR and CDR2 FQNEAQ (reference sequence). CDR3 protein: CASSWSGGIYNEQFF. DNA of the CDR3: TGTGCCAGCAGTTGGAGCGGGGGAATCTACAATGAGCAGTTCTTC.

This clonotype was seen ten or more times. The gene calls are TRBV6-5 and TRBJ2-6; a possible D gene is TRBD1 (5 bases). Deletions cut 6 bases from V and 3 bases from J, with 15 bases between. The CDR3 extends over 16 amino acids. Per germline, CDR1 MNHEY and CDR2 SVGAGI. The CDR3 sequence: CASSPTRVFGANVLTF. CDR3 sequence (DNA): TGTGCCAGCAGCCCGACCAGGGTCTTTGGGGCCAACGTCCTGACTTTC.

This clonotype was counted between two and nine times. This chain's CDR3 is CSASWVPERETQYF. The CDR3 bases are TGCAGTGCTAGCTGGGTTCCAGAAAGGGAGACCCAGTACTTC. V is TRBV20-1 and J is TRBJ2-5; D unresolved. The ends were cut back, 3 bases at V and 5 bases at J, with 16 bases in the middle. The CDR3 runs to 14 residues. The V gene's germline CDR1 is DFQATT and CDR2 SNEGSKA (reference sequence).